The 32 T cell receptor beta chains below were found in one sample sequenced in a study of PD-1 blockade in classical Hodgkin lymphoma. Time point denoted: cycle 4 day 1 (C4D1), after more than five weeks of nivolumab. Every patient relapsed after autologous stem cell transplantation, and brentuximab vedotin exposure varied. Generated by immunoSEQ multiplex PCR, the TCRdb table keeps only in-frame clones and is missing some. The sample includes 20,000 or so clones, about 81% of them seen just once. Sequences were derived from peripheral blood mononuclear cells (PBMCs), sampled before the fourth cycle of nivolumab. The receptor set was obtained from a human donor with classical Hodgkin lymphoma.

The gene calls are TRBV18 and TRBJ2-7, with D possibly matching TRBD2 (6 bases). Germline CDR1 and CDR2: KGHSH and LQKENI. Trimming took 0 bases from V and 12 from J, leaving 15 bases between them. The CDR3 loop spans 13 amino acids. CDR3 nucleotides: TGTGCCAGCTCACCACCGGAGGGGCAAAAAGGGTACTTC. This gives the protein CASSPPEGQKGYF.

The chain combines TRBV9 with TRBJ2-7; the D call may be TRBD1 or TRBD2 (5 bases each). The germline V gene has CDR1 SGDLS and CDR2 YYNGEE. V shed 0 bases and J shed 4 bases, with 23 bases lying between them. This CDR3 spans 18 amino acids. This CDR3 is CASSVGGVPGPPEYEQYF. In DNA form, the CDR3 reads TGTGCCAGCAGCGTAGGAGGGGTCCCAGGGCCTCCGGAATACGAGCAGTACTTC. The complete variable domain, with remaining parts taken from reference TRBV9 and TRBJ2-7, reads DSGVTQTPKHLITATGQRVTLRCSPRSGDLSVYWYQQSLDQGLQFLIQYYNGEERAKGNILERFSAQQFPDLHSELNLSSLELGDSALYFCASSVGGVPGPPEYEQYFGPGTRLTVT.

V and J are TRBV9 and TRBJ1-3, with D tentatively TRBD1 (5 bases). Trimming removed 0 bases at V and 3 bases at J, with 16 bases between. Germline-derived CDR1 and CDR2 are SGDLS and YYNGEE. The CDR3 has 17 residues. The CDR3 DNA reads as TGTGCCAGCAGCGTAGGGTCGGCGGGGACCCATGGAAACACCATATATTTT. Translation: CASSVGSAGTHGNTIYF. Complete variable domain (other parts from reference TRBV9 and TRBJ1-3): DSGVTQTPKHLITATGQRVTLRCSPRSGDLSVYWYQQSLDQGLQFLIQYYNGEERAKGNILERFSAQQFPDLHSELNLSSLELGDSALYFCASSVGSAGTHGNTIYFGEGSWLTVV.

This chain uses TRBV4-3 with TRBJ2-2; D may be TRBD2 (7 bases). Deletions cut 0 bases from V and 5 bases from J, with 16 bases between. CDR1 LGHNA and CDR2 YSLEER come from the germline V gene. This CDR3 has 17 amino acids. The CDR3 is CASSQDRWGGLTGELFF. In DNA form, the CDR3 reads TGCGCCAGCAGCCAAGATCGCTGGGGGGGGCTAACCGGGGAGCTGTTTTTT.

V usage is TRBV6-5 and J usage is TRBJ2-2; the match to TRBD2 covers 8 bases. The CDR3 consists of 16 residues. The V gene end was trimmed by 4 bases and the J gene end by 2 bases; junction bases not matched to a gene: 6. Per the germline V gene, CDR1 is MNHEY and CDR2 is SVGAGI. The CDR3 region is CASSFLAGANTGELFF. The CDR3 bases are TGTGCCAGCAGTTTCCTAGCGGGCGCAAACACCGGGGAGCTGTTTTTT.

The rearrangement links TRBV19 to TRBJ2-5, with D possibly TRBD1 on 5 matching bases. Trimming removed 3 bases at V and 4 bases at J, with 12 bases between. CDR3 length equals 14 residues. The germline CDR1 and CDR2 sequences are LNHDA and SQIVND (reference sequence). CDR3 amino acids: CASSIDSRRETQYF. DNA for the CDR3: TGTGCCAGTAGTATTGACAGCCGCCGAGAGACCCAGTACTTC.

J is TRBJ2-1 and V is TRBV10-3; TRBD1 matches at 7 bases. The CDR3 extends over 16 amino acids. V lost 2 bases, J lost 0 bases, and 4 bases stayed unmatched. CDR1 ENHRY and CDR2 SYGVKD come from the germline V gene. The CDR3 coding sequence is TGTGCCATCAGTGAGCCGGGACAGAGCTCCTACAATGAGCAGTTCTTC. The encoded protein is CAISEPGQSSYNEQFF.

The rearrangement uses TRBV29-1 and TRBJ2-7; TRBD2 aligns across 7 bases. After removal of 5 bases from V and 7 bases from J, the junction contained 5 bases not matched to a gene. This CDR3 spans 11 amino acids. Per germline, CDR1 SQVTM and CDR2 ANQGSEA. CDR3 sequence (DNA): TGCAGCGTTTCTAGCGGCATGGAGCAGTACTTC. It is translated as CSVSSGMEQYF.

The V gene is TRBV10-3, the J gene TRBJ2-1; TRBD1 aligns across 12 bases. The CDR3 has 14 residues. Germline assignment: CDR1 ENHRY and CDR2 SYGVKD. The V and J ends lost 6 bases and 5 bases, in that order; junction bases with no gene match: 2. The CDR3 here is CAIRGTGGDNEQFF. CDR3 nucleotide sequence: TGTGCCATCAGGGGGACAGGGGGCGACAATGAGCAGTTCTTC.

This sequence joins TRBV5-1 and TRBJ2-7; 8 bases fit TRBD1. Germline V gene data show CDR1 as SGHRS and CDR2 as YFSETQ. CDR3 length equals 15 residues. V shed 4 bases, J shed 3 bases, and the junction held 9 bases outside the gene matches. CDR3: CASSRTGGVNYEQYF. The CDR3 nucleotides read TGCGCCAGCAGCCGAACAGGGGGAGTAAACTACGAGCAGTACTTC.

The chain is built from TRBV7-8 and TRBJ2-1, with unresolved D. Trimming pared 2 bases from V and 7 bases from J, leaving 9 bases between. The CDR3 sequence is 13 residues long. Germline V lookup: CDR1 SGHVS, CDR2 FQNEAQ. CDR3 sequence: CASSLSQLNEQFF. CDR3 nucleotides: TGTGCCAGCAGCTTAAGTCAACTGAATGAGCAGTTCTTC.

CDR3 sequence (DNA): TGTGCCAGCGCACAGGGCCCCAATCAGCCCCAGCATTTT. Translating it yields CASAQGPNQPQHF. The V and J genes are TRBV18 and TRBJ1-5; D is perhaps TRBD1 (6 bases). The germline CDR1 and CDR2 sequences are KGHSH and LQKENI. CDR3 size: 13 residues. With 8 bases removed from V and 3 bases from J, the gap between germline ends came to 11 bases.

CDR3: CASSQDSAYEQYF. CDR3 bases: TGTGCCAGCAGCCAAGACAGCGCCTACGAGCAGTACTTC. This sequence joins TRBV14 and TRBJ2-7; D gene unclear. The CDR3 contains 13 residues. The V end was cut by 0 bases, the J end by 2 bases, with 5 bases between. Germline V gives CDR1 SGHDN, CDR2 FVKESK.

This sequence joins TRBV6-1 and TRBJ1-2; D gene unclear. The CDR3 consists of 12 residues. The V end lost 1 base, the J end lost 6 bases, and 6 bases lay between the germline ends. Germline CDR1 reads MNHNS; CDR2 reads SASEGT. The CDR3 reads CASSEVSNGYTF. The DNA of the CDR3 is TGTGCCAGCAGTGAAGTCAGCAATGGCTACACCTTC.

This clone was counted once. The rearrangement uses TRBV9 and TRBJ2-2; D perhaps matches TRBD2 (5 bases). V gave up 0 bases and J gave up 7 bases, with 13 bases separating them. The germline gives CDR1 SGDLS, CDR2 YYNGEE. The CDR3 contains 15 residues. Here the CDR3 reads CASSVDVRVHGELFF. The CDR3 region has the DNA TGTGCCAGCAGCGTAGATGTGAGGGTTCACGGGGAGCTGTTTTTT.

CDR3 region: CASSIDEREGAYGYTF. The CDR3, as DNA: TGTGCCAGTAGTATAGATGAAAGGGAAGGGGCCTATGGCTACACCTTC. The chain carries TRBV19 and TRBJ1-2; a weak D match, TRBD1 (5 bases). The length of the CDR3 is 16 residues. Germline lookup yields CDR1 LNHDA and CDR2 SQIVND (reference sequence). Trimming left V 0 bases short and J 4 bases short, with 15 bases between. Supplemented by reference TRBV19 and TRBJ1-2, the full variable domain reads DGGITQSPKYLFRKEGQNVTLSCEQNLNHDAMYWYRQDPGQGLRLIYYSQIVNDFQKGDIAEGYSVSREKKESFPLTVTSAQKNPTAFYLCASSIDEREGAYGYTFGSGTRLTVV.

This clone came up once. The chain uses TRBV7-9 and TRBJ2-2; D is ambiguous. Trimming shortened V by 1 base and J by 3 bases, and 9 bases separated the two germline ends. The germline gives CDR1 SEHNR, CDR2 FQNEAQ (reference sequence). This CDR3 is built from 15 residues. DNA for the CDR3: TGTGCCAGCAGCTTAGTAGTAGATTACACCGGGGAGCTGTTTTTT. Protein: CASSLVVDYTGELFF.

The chain joins TRBV30 to TRBJ2-7; D not certain. This CDR3 has 11 residues. V was cut by 0 bases and J by 3 bases, with 3 bases left in between. Germline lookup yields CDR1 GTSNPN and CDR2 SVGIG (reference sequence). CDR3 DNA: TGTGCCTGGAGTGTGAGCTACGAGCAGTACTTC. Encoded protein: CAWSVSYEQYF.

This chain's CDR3 is CAWSKGSGNTIYF. CDR3 in DNA: TGTGCCTGGAGTAAGGGTTCTGGAAACACCATATATTTT. The V call is TRBV30, the J call TRBJ1-3; D not resolved. Trimming pared 2 bases from V and 1 base from J, leaving 6 bases between. CDR1 and CDR2 from the germline V gene are GTSNPN and SVGIG (reference sequence). This CDR3 is 13 amino acids long.

The J gene is TRBJ1-3, the V gene TRBV28, with D perhaps TRBD1 (6 bases). V lost 4 bases, J lost 0 bases, and 10 bases lay in between. This CDR3 is 15 amino acids long. The germline V gene encodes CDR1 MDHEN and CDR2 SYDVKM. The CDR3 loop is CASSSQGTSGNTIYF. CDR3 in DNA: TGTGCCAGCAGTTCTCAGGGGACCTCTGGAAACACCATATATTTT.

This chain connects TRBV5-4 to TRBJ2-1; 14 positions agree with TRBD2. CDR3 length: 18 residues. The germline V gene has CDR1 SGHNT and CDR2 YYREEE (reference sequence). The trim removed 4 bases at V and 8 bases at J, leaving 14 bases unmatched. The CDR3 DNA reads as TGTGCCAGCAGCCCGCGTGGACTAGCGGGGGGCCAGGTCGATGAGCAGTTCTTC. It codes for CASSPRGLAGGQVDEQFF.

The CDR3 is CASSQGGTYNEQFF. The CDR3, as DNA: TGCGCCAGCAGCCAAGGGGGGACCTACAATGAGCAGTTCTTC. The rearrangement links TRBV4-1 to TRBJ2-1, with D perhaps TRBD1 or TRBD2 (5 bases each). CDR1 and CDR2 (germline): MGHRA, YSYEKL. The CDR3 contains 14 residues. With 1 base removed from V and 2 bases from J, the gap between germline ends came to 6 bases.

This chain connects TRBV14 to TRBJ1-6, with D perhaps matching TRBD1 (6 bases). CDR1 is SGHDN, CDR2 FVKESK, per germline. The V end was cut by 1 base, the J end by 9 bases, with 16 bases between. The CDR3 spans 16 residues. The CDR3 here is CASSQVIGRGGSPLHF. DNA of the CDR3: TGTGCCAGCAGCCAAGTAATCGGCAGGGGAGGTTCACCCCTCCACTTT.

This chain's CDR3 is CATSRDGGSNEQFF. CDR3 DNA sequence: TGTGCCACCAGCAGAGATGGAGGGAGCAATGAGCAGTTCTTC. This chain uses TRBV15 with TRBJ2-1, with D possibly matching TRBD2 (6 bases). V gave up 0 bases and J gave up 6 bases, with 9 bases separating them. Germline lookup yields CDR1 LNHNV and CDR2 YYDKDF (reference sequence). This CDR3 has 14 residues.

The V gene is TRBV28, the J gene TRBJ2-3, with unresolved D. CDR1 and CDR2 from the germline V gene are MDHEN and SYDVKM. V gave up 3 bases and J gave up 4 bases, with 2 bases separating them. The CDR3 extends over 11 amino acids. CDR3 sequence (DNA): TGTGCCAGCAGTTTGGCAGATACGCAGTATTTT. Its protein is CASSLADTQYF.

The genes are TRBV19 and TRBJ1-1; TRBD1 might be the D (5 bases). V dropped 6 bases and J dropped 8 bases, with 19 bases sitting between them. CDR3 length: 14 amino acids. CDR1 and CDR2 from the germline V gene are LNHDA and SQIVND (reference sequence). The CDR3: CASSFSYSSGEAFF. CDR3 sequence (DNA): TGTGCCAGTAGCTTCTCGTATAGCTCAGGGGAAGCTTTCTTT.

The chain uses TRBV5-1 and TRBJ1-2; D is ambiguous. V was clipped by 3 bases and J by 7 bases, with 10 bases between them. This CDR3 comprises 12 residues. CDR1 is SGHRS, CDR2 YFSETQ, per germline. The CDR3 DNA reads as TGCGCCAGCAGCTGGGCAGAGGGTGGCTACACCTTC. Residues: CASSWAEGGYTF.

The rearrangement links TRBV7-7 to TRBJ2-2, with no clear D. Trimming cost V 5 bases and J 5 bases, with 12 bases left between them. Per germline, CDR1 SSHAT and CDR2 FNYEAQ (reference sequence). This CDR3 comprises 14 residues. In DNA, the CDR3 is TGTGCCAGCAGCCTCGCGAGTGGTACCGGGGAGCTGTTTTTT. Protein product: CASSLASGTGELFF.

The chain employs TRBV11-2 and TRBJ1-1; D unclear. This CDR3 has 12 residues. V lost 4 bases and J 11 bases, leaving 14 bases between the germline ends. Germline CDR1 is SGHAT and CDR2 is FQNNGV. CDR3 region: CASSSMTGGAFF. The CDR3 DNA reads TGTGCCAGCAGCTCCATGACGGGAGGGGCTTTCTTT. The full variable domain, with the rest looked up from reference TRBV11-2 and TRBJ1-1, is EAGVAQSPRYKIIEKRQSVAFWCNPISGHATLYWYQQILGQGPKLLIQFQNNGVVDDSQLPKDRFSAERLKGVDSTLKIQPAKLEDSAVYLCASSSMTGGAFFGQGTRLTVV.

The CDR3 here is CASSPKGGAEAFF. CDR3 nucleotide sequence: TGTGCCAGCTCACCCAAGGGTGGTGCTGAAGCTTTCTTT. The V and J genes are TRBV18 and TRBJ1-1; D not resolved. This CDR3 comprises 13 residues. V was clipped by 3 bases and J by 6 bases, with 11 bases between them. Germline-derived CDR1 and CDR2 are KGHSH and LQKENI.

V is TRBV5-1 and J is TRBJ2-1; 13 bases line up with TRBD2. V dropped 4 bases and J dropped 5; count of bases not matched to a gene: 6. CDR1 is SGHRS, CDR2 YFSETQ, per germline. This CDR3 is 16 amino acids long. CDR3 bases: TGCGCCAGCAGCCCCGGACTAGCGGGGGTGAACAATGAGCAGTTCTTC. The encoded protein is CASSPGLAGVNNEQFF.

V and J are TRBV4-3 and TRBJ1-4; D is possibly TRBD1 (5 bases). The germline V gene has CDR1 LGHNA and CDR2 YSLEER. Deletions cut 4 bases from V and 2 bases from J, with 14 bases between. This CDR3 region has 16 residues. CDR3 sequence reads: CASSLGDSETNEKLFF. The CDR3 DNA sequence: TGCGCCAGCAGCCTTGGGGACTCTGAGACTAATGAAAAACTGTTTTTT.